This entry lists 32 T cell receptor beta chains sequenced from one sample in a study of STAT5B mutations in CD4+ large granular lymphocyte leukemia. The protocol was immunoSEQ multiplex PCR, while the TCRdb copy is restricted to in-frame clones and leaves out a portion. This sample has about 50,000 clones; roughly 80% occur once, and the top ten carry 0.3% to 0.45%. Sequencing input: CD4+ T cells from blood buffy coats. Receptor source: a human donor in good health.

The V call is TRBV7-2, the J call TRBJ2-5; 9 bases line up with TRBD1. Germline V gene sequence: CDR1 SGHTA, CDR2 FQGNSA. Unmatched junction bases numbered 10, after V lost 7 bases and J lost 4 bases. The CDR3 spans 15 residues. CDR3 loop: CASTPLTGGAETQYF. As DNA, the CDR3 is TGTGCCAGCACCCCCTTAACAGGGGGCGCAGAGACCCAGTACTTC.

CDR3 in amino acids: CASSFPTGASYEQYF. The CDR3 nucleotides read TGTGCCAGCAGCTTCCCGACAGGGGCGTCCTACGAGCAGTACTTC. The chain recombines TRBV7-8 with TRBJ2-7; 8 bases align to TRBD1. Trimming at V came to 3 bases and at J to 1 base, leaving 5 bases not matched to a gene. The CDR3 consists of 15 residues. Germline lookup yields CDR1 SGHVS and CDR2 FQNEAQ.

The chain links TRBV7-3 to TRBJ1-6; D is ambiguous. The CDR3 consists of 16 residues. V lost 2 bases and J 4 bases, leaving 12 bases between the germline ends. Per the germline V gene, CDR1 is SGHTA and CDR2 is FQGTGA. The CDR3 DNA follows: TGTGCCAGCAGCTTACGACCGACACAATATAATTCACCCCTCCACTTT. Translation: CASSLRPTQYNSPLHF.

The gene calls are TRBV5-6 and TRBJ1-1; no clear D gene. Looked up from germline, CDR1 is SGHDT and CDR2 is YYEEEE. V was clipped by 4 bases and J by 1 base, with 8 bases between them. CDR3 length: 13 residues. CDR3 in DNA: TGTGCCAGCAGCCCACTTGGGAACACTGAAGCTTTCTTT. Protein sequence: CASSPLGNTEAFF.

The chain employs TRBV11-2 and TRBJ2-7; the match to TRBD2 covers 10 bases. This CDR3 region has 15 residues. From germline, CDR1 is SGHAT and CDR2 FQNNGV. The V and J ends lost 4 bases and 0 bases, in that order; junction bases with no gene match: 3. The CDR3 DNA sequence: TGTGCCAGCAGCTCAGAGCGGGGGGGCTCCTACGAGCAGTACTTC. It is translated as CASSSERGGSYEQYF. Drawing the rest from reference TRBV11-2 and TRBJ2-7, the complete variable domain is EAGVAQSPRYKIIEKRQSVAFWCNPISGHATLYWYQQILGQGPKLLIQFQNNGVVDDSQLPKDRFSAERLKGVDSTLKIQPAKLEDSAVYLCASSSERGGSYEQYFGPGTRLTVT.

The V and J genes are TRBV7-6 and TRBJ2-5; D ambiguous. Deletions cut 5 bases from V and 1 base from J, with 14 bases between. This CDR3 region has 15 residues. The germline V gene has CDR1 SGHVS and CDR2 FNYEAQ. DNA of the CDR3: TGTGCCAGCAGCCTGAGCTTGAATCGCCAAGAGACCCAGTACTTC. Translating gives CASSLSLNRQETQYF. Filled out from reference TRBV7-6 and TRBJ2-5, the complete variable domain reads GAGVSQSPRYKVTKRGQDVALRCDPISGHVSLYWYRQALGQGPEFLTYFNYEAQQDKSGLPNDRFSAERPEGSISTLTIQRTEQRDSAMYRCASSLSLNRQETQYFGPGTRLLVL.

The rearrangement joins TRBV6-6 to TRBJ1-6; no definite D call. The CDR3 is 16 residues long. The V gene's germline CDR1 is MNHNY and CDR2 SVGAGI (reference sequence). The germline V and J ends were trimmed by 0 bases and 5 bases, with 11 bases remaining between them. The DNA for the CDR3 is TGTGCCAGCAGTTACTCCTTCGCAGCGGATAATTCACCCCTCCACTTT. Translated: CASSYSFAADNSPLHF.

This clone was seen just once. Relative to the germline gene, one junction end is altered; a read error may explain this. The J gene is TRBJ2-7, the V gene TRBV7-3, with D perhaps matching TRBD1 (5 bases). The germline V gene encodes CDR1 SGHTA and CDR2 FQGTGA. This CDR3 comprises 12 residues. The CDR3 region has the DNA TGCTACCAGAAGGGGATCCCCTACGAGCAGTACTTC. It encodes CYQKGIPYEQYF.

The V and J genes are TRBV6-5 and TRBJ2-2, with D perhaps TRBD1 or TRBD2 (5 bases each). Germline-derived CDR1 and CDR2 are MNHEY and SVGAGI. The CDR3 is 15 residues long. V was shortened by 0 bases and J by 5 bases, with 10 bases between the two germline ends. CDR3 sequence reads: CASSYSWGKTGELFF. The CDR3 nucleotides are TGTGCCAGCAGTTACTCGTGGGGGAAAACCGGGGAGCTGTTTTTT.

This clone was observed a handful of times. J is TRBJ1-2 and V is TRBV6-6; D might be TRBD1 (5 bases). The CDR3 spans 12 residues. The germline V gene encodes CDR1 MNHNY and CDR2 SVGAGI (reference sequence). Trimming pared 6 bases from V and 6 bases from J, leaving 11 bases between. CDR3 nucleotides: TGTGCCAGCAGCCTTCAGGGAAATGGCTACACCTTC. It is translated as CASSLQGNGYTF.

The rearrangement joins TRBV6-5 to TRBJ1-2; D is possibly TRBD1 (5 bases). The ends were cut back, 0 bases at V and 4 bases at J, with 15 bases in the middle. Germline V gene sequence: CDR1 MNHEY, CDR2 SVGAGI. The CDR3 contains 16 residues. The CDR3 reads CASSYSSLGTTYGYTF. In nucleotides, the CDR3 is TGTGCCAGCAGTTACTCGAGTCTTGGGACCACCTATGGCTACACCTTC.

V gene TRBV4-1 combines with J gene TRBJ1-3; D may be TRBD1 (6 bases). Germline V gene sequence: CDR1 MGHRA, CDR2 YSYEKL. V dropped 0 bases and J dropped 3 bases, with 12 bases sitting between them. The CDR3 is 16 amino acids. CDR3 sequence: CASSQDWGLGGNTIYF. The DNA for the CDR3 is TGCGCCAGCAGCCAAGATTGGGGGCTAGGTGGAAACACCATATATTTT.

The J gene is TRBJ2-5, the V gene TRBV5-1, with a possible D match to TRBD1 (6 bases). The V end lost 2 bases, the J end lost 5 bases, and 16 bases lay between the germline ends. The CDR3 consists of 15 residues. Germline V lookup: CDR1 SGHRS, CDR2 YFSETQ. The DNA for the CDR3 is TGCGCCAGCAGCTTACAGGGTGCTAAGGAGGAGACCCAGTACTTC. Its translation is CASSLQGAKEETQYF.

The chain recombines TRBV7-2 with TRBJ2-7, with 7 bases fitting TRBD2. Trimming cost V 4 bases and J 2 bases; bases outside gene matches: 8. The length of the CDR3 is 15 residues. Germline loops: CDR1 SGHTA, CDR2 FQGNSA. For the CDR3, the DNA is TGTGCCAGCAGCTCTCGGGCTAGCGGCCCCTACGAGCAGTACTTC. This gives the protein CASSSRASGPYEQYF.

This sequence joins TRBV5-6 and TRBJ1-2; 8 bases agree with TRBD1. Looked up from germline, CDR1 is SGHDT and CDR2 is YYEEEE. This CDR3 has 13 amino acids. The V gene end was trimmed by 4 bases and the J gene end by 8 bases; junction bases not matched to a gene: 7. In DNA form, the CDR3 reads TGTGCCAGCAGCCCCGGACAGGGAGTGGGCTACACCTTC. Amino acid sequence: CASSPGQGVGYTF.

This chain joins TRBV9 and TRBJ2-1, with D uncertain. V gave up 1 base and J gave up 5 bases, with 22 bases separating them. The germline V gene encodes CDR1 SGDLS and CDR2 YYNGEE. This CDR3 has 18 residues. CDR3 nucleotides: TGTGCCAGCAGCGTATCGGACGGCAATCGTGGGATGCACAATGAGCAGTTCTTC. It codes for CASSVSDGNRGMHNEQFF.

The CDR3 loop reads CASSRDRGNAGYTF. For the CDR3, the DNA is TGTGCCAGTAGCAGGGACAGGGGGAATGCTGGCTACACCTTC. The V and J genes are TRBV19 and TRBJ1-2; 11 bases are shared with TRBD1. The germline V gene has CDR1 LNHDA and CDR2 SQIVND (reference sequence). This CDR3 has 14 amino acids. The ends lost 6 bases at V and 7 bases at J; junction bases unmatched: 7. Supplemented by reference TRBV19 and TRBJ1-2, the full variable domain reads DGGITQSPKYLFRKEGQNVTLSCEQNLNHDAMYWYRQDPGQGLRLIYYSQIVNDFQKGDIAEGYSVSREKKESFPLTVTSAQKNPTAFYLCASSRDRGNAGYTFGSGTRLTVV.

The J gene is TRBJ2-4, the V gene TRBV29-1; maybe TRBD1 (6 bases). Looked up from germline, CDR1 is SQVTM and CDR2 is ANQGSEA. Trimming took off 3 bases at V and 1 base at J, with 13 bases between the two ends. The CDR3 spans 15 residues. CDR3 protein: CSVEWGLGAKNIQYF. CDR3 sequence (DNA): TGCAGCGTTGAGTGGGGGCTAGGGGCCAAAAACATTCAGTACTTC.

The rearrangement joins TRBV4-1 to TRBJ1-5, with 10 positions matching TRBD1. There are 17 residues in the CDR3. Germline trimming cut 2 bases from V and 5 bases from J; bases unmatched to any gene: 9. The germline gives CDR1 MGHRA, CDR2 YSYEKL. As DNA, the CDR3 is TGCGCCAGCAGCCAACAACCGGCCGGGACAGGGGATCAGCCCCAGCATTTT. Translated: CASSQQPAGTGDQPQHF.

This rearrangement joins TRBV27 to TRBJ1-5; TRBD1 is a possible D gene (5 bases). The V gene lost 5 bases and the J gene lost 7 bases, with 21 bases spanning the gap. This CDR3 spans 16 amino acids. The V gene's germline CDR1 is MNHEY and CDR2 SMNVEV (reference sequence). The CDR3 DNA sequence: TGTGCCAGCAGTACTTATTTGGGTCCCAAGGGGCAGCCCCAGCATTTT. This codes for CASSTYLGPKGQPQHF.

V and J are TRBV5-4 and TRBJ2-2, with 8 bases identical to TRBD2. CDR1 is SGHNT, CDR2 YYREEE, per germline (reference sequence). CDR3 size: 16 residues. The trim removed 6 bases at V and 1 base at J, leaving 8 bases unmatched. The CDR3 spells CASTPSGGLNTGELFF. CDR3 bases: TGTGCCAGCACCCCAAGCGGGGGCCTGAACACCGGGGAGCTGTTTTTT.

This clone was seen only a few times. V gene TRBV9 combines with J gene TRBJ1-1, with D unclear. CDR3 size: 16 residues. V lost 4 bases and J 0 bases, leaving 16 bases between the germline ends. Germline CDR1 reads SGDLS; CDR2 reads YYNGEE. This CDR3 reads CASSPSSGPLNTEAFF. The CDR3 coding sequence is TGTGCCAGCAGCCCTTCTTCCGGACCCCTGAACACTGAAGCTTTCTTT.

The chain links TRBV7-8 to TRBJ2-3; TRBD1 is a possible D gene (6 bases). V was trimmed by 4 bases and J by 6 bases, leaving 14 bases between them. Germline loops: CDR1 SGHVS, CDR2 FQNEAQ. This CDR3 has 14 residues. In nucleotides, the CDR3 is TGTGCCAGCAGCTCCTACAGGGTGCCGGATACGCAGTATTTT. Amino acids: CASSSYRVPDTQYF.

The chain combines TRBV30 with TRBJ2-4, with 9 nucleotides matching TRBD2. Germline V CDR1 and CDR2: GTSNPN, SVGIG (reference sequence). This CDR3 is 17 amino acids long. Losses at the gene ends were 0 bases for V and 0 bases for J; bases not matched to a gene: 6. CDR3 in amino acids: CAWSVVGLAEAKNIQYF. CDR3 bases: TGTGCCTGGAGTGTCGTGGGACTAGCAGAAGCCAAAAACATTCAGTACTTC.

The rearrangement joins TRBV9 to TRBJ2-5, with 9 bases aligning to TRBD1. Unmatched junction bases numbered 18, after V lost 4 bases and J lost 5 bases. CDR1 and CDR2 (germline): SGDLS, YYNGEE. CDR3 length equals 18 residues. The CDR3 region has the DNA TGTGCCAGCAGCACATCGGCCGGGACCGGGACAGGGAAGGAGACCCAGTACTTC. It encodes CASSTSAGTGTGKETQYF. The entire variable domain, with the rest obtained from reference TRBV9 and TRBJ2-5, is as follows: DSGVTQTPKHLITATGQRVTLRCSPRSGDLSVYWYQQSLDQGLQFLIQYYNGEERAKGNILERFSAQQFPDLHSELNLSSLELGDSALYFCASSTSAGTGTGKETQYFGPGTRLLVL.

The sample holds a few counts of this clone. Other DNA sequences within the sample encode an identical CDR3. This chain joins TRBV6-5 and TRBJ2-5, with 7 bases identical to TRBD2. The germline V gene encodes CDR1 MNHEY and CDR2 SVGAGI. The ends lost 2 bases at V and 1 base at J; junction bases unmatched: 4. CDR3 length: 15 amino acids. CDR3 in amino acids: CASSYRTGGQETQYF. The CDR3 region has the DNA TGTGCCAGCAGTTACCGGACGGGGGGCCAAGAGACCCAGTACTTC.

V usage is TRBV5-4 and J usage is TRBJ2-3; TRBD2 agrees at 7 bases. Germline V lookup: CDR1 SGHNT, CDR2 YYREEE (reference sequence). The CDR3 covers 14 residues. The ends lost 1 base at V and 5 bases at J; junction bases unmatched: 4. CDR3 sequence: CASSLRREEDTQYF. In nucleotides, the CDR3 is TGTGCCAGCAGCTTGCGTCGGGAGGAAGATACGCAGTATTTT.

The chain joins TRBV30 to TRBJ2-5; a weak D match, TRBD2 (6 bases). CDR1 GTSNPN and CDR2 SVGIG come from the germline V gene (reference sequence). V lost 1 base and J lost 3, with 12 bases in between. The CDR3 loop spans 14 amino acids. The CDR3 nucleotides read TGTGCCTGGAGTGGGTTATTAGCGGAAGAGACCCAGTACTTC. Translating gives CAWSGLLAEETQYF.

This sequence joins TRBV11-3 and TRBJ2-7; perhaps TRBD2 as D (6 bases). The CDR3 runs 15 residues. Trimming left V 0 bases short and J 6 bases short, with 15 bases between. Per germline, CDR1 SGHNT and CDR2 YENEEA. CDR3: CASSLESQDYFEQYF. The CDR3 coding sequence is TGTGCCAGCAGCTTAGAATCCCAGGACTATTTCGAGCAGTACTTC. Looking up the rest from reference TRBV11-3 and TRBJ2-7 gives the full variable domain: EAGVVQSPRYKIIEKKQPVAFWCNPISGHNTLYWYLQNLGQGPELLIRYENEEAVDDSQLPKDRFSAERLKGVDSTLKIQPAELGDSAVYLCASSLESQDYFEQYFGPGTRLTVT.

The CDR3 DNA is TGCGCCAGCGCACAGCAAACAGCGGGAGGCGAGCAGTTCTTC. It specifies CASAQQTAGGEQFF. The chain combines TRBV5-1 with TRBJ2-1, with 9 bases identical to TRBD2. The CDR3 is 14 amino acids. Germline V lookup: CDR1 SGHRS, CDR2 YFSETQ. Trimming took 7 bases from V and 10 from J; bases not matched to a gene: 12. The complete variable domain, with remaining parts taken from reference TRBV5-1 and TRBJ2-1, reads KAGVTQTPRYLIKTRGQQVTLSCSPISGHRSVSWYQQTPGQGLQFLFEYFSETQRNKGNFPGRFSGRQFSNSRSEMNVSTLELGDSALYLCASAQQTAGGEQFFGPGTRLTVL.

CDR3 sequence: CATGTGGARNYGYTF. In nucleotides, the CDR3 is TGTGCCACCGGGACAGGGGGCGCAAGGAACTATGGCTACACCTTC. The chain links TRBV30 to TRBJ1-2; 12 bases align to TRBD1. V shed 8 bases and J 2 bases; nucleotides not matched to a gene: 9. The CDR3 is 15 amino acids. Germline loops: CDR1 GTSNPN, CDR2 SVGIG (reference sequence).

V is TRBV29-1 and J is TRBJ1-5; D remains ambiguous. The CDR3 length is 12 residues. Germline assignment: CDR1 SQVTM and CDR2 ANQGSEA. V dropped 6 bases and J dropped 2 bases, with 8 bases sitting between them. For the CDR3, the DNA is TGCAGCGTCAAAAACGGCAATCAGCCCCAGCATTTT. Residues: CSVKNGNQPQHF.